This T cell receptor (beta chain) was retrieved from a study of CD8+ T cells in alopecia areata. At the level of the study: Treated patients were given 5 to 10 mg oral tofacitinib twice daily.

CDR1 is GTSNPN, CDR2 SVGIG, per germline (reference sequence). After removal of 3 bases from V and 11 bases from J, the junction contained 6 bases not matched to a gene. CDR3 length: 11 amino acids. Treatment here: oral pan-JAK inhibitor, 5-10 mg twice daily. Using a FACSAria, the CD4+ and CD8+ T cells were sorted from the PBMCs. cDNA prepared by RNA extraction and subsequent reverse transcription served as the template for sequencing. Profiled with immunoSEQ multiplex PCR; TCRdb holds only in-frame clones, not every one. The sample yields approximately 280,000 clones, about 62% seen once. This clone was counted once. Its antigen is currently unknown. General study points: Greater clonality was observed in lesional scalp samples, especially alopecia totalis/universalis, versus normal scalp.

Sequencing used CD4+ T cells sorted from blood, obtained at week 24, from a patient treated with tofacitinib. The chain combines TRBV30 with TRBJ1-1; 7 bases agree with TRBD1. The receptor was derived from a human donor with alopecia areata. CDR3 residues: CAWRKTGLAFF. In DNA form, the CDR3 reads TGTGCCTGGAGGAAGACAGGGTTGGCTTTCTTT.